The source of this T cell receptor beta chain is a study of post-analysis software for immune sequencing data. Study conclusions and caveats: Five or six TRBV segments, TRBV5-6, TRBV5-1 and TRBV20-1 among them, were found more frequent in patients than controls. Samples from a shared batch, those prepared together, strongly co-clustered by F measure. The study found significantly lower normalized Chao1 diversity in multiple sclerosis patients than in controls.

The CDR3 is 14 residues long. Per the germline V gene, CDR1 is MGHDK and CDR2 is SYGVNS. Trimming removed 6 bases from V and 4 bases from J; junction bases left unmatched: 6. Unique molecular identifiers were present in the TCR beta cDNA libraries. T cells, about 0.95 to 11 million of them, yielded 500,000 to 600,000 cDNA molecules. Using its own MiXCR run on the PCR reads, TCRdb lists one record per CDR3 protein. The table lists about 540,000 distinct CDR3 sequences, roughly 34% of them singletons. This clonotype was detected only a few times. Its target is not known. The rearrangement links TRBV25-1 to TRBJ2-7; 10 bases line up with TRBD1. The TCR sequence derives from a girl younger than 18 with multiple sclerosis. Sequenced material: blood. CDR3 nucleotide sequence: TGTGCCAGCAGGAGGGACAGGGGAACATACGAGCAGTACTTC. Its translation: CASRRDRGTYEQYF.